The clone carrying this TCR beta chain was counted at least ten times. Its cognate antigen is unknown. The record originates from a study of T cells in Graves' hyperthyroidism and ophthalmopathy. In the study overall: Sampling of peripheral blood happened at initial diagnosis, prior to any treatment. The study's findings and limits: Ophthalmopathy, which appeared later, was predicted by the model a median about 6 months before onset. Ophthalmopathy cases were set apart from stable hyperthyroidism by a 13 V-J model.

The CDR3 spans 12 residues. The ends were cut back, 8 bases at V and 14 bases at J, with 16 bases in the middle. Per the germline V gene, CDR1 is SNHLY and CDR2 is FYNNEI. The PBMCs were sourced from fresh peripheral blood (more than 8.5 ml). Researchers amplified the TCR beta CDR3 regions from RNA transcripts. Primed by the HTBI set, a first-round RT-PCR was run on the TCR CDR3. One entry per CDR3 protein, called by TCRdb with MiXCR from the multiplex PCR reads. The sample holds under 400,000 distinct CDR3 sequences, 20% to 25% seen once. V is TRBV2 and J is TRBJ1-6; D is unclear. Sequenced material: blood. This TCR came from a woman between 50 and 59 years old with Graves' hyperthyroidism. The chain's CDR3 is CASSDLSETLHF. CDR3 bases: TGTGCCAGCTCGGACCTCAGCGAGACCCTCCACTTT.